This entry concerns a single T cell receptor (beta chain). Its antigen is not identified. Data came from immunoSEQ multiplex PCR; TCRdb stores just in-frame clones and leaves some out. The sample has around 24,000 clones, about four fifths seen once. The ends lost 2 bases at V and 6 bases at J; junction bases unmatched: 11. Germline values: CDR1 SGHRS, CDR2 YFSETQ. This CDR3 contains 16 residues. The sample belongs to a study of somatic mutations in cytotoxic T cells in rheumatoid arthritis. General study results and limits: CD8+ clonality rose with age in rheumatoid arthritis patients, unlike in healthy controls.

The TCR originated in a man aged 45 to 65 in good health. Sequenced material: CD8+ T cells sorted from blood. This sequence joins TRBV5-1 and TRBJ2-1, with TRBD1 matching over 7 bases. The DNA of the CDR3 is TGCGCCAGCAGCTTAACCCCACAGGGGACGCGCAATGAGCAGTTCTTC. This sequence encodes CASSLTPQGTRNEQFF.